The clone carrying this T cell receptor beta chain was observed a single time. Its antigen is not known. A multiplex PCR was run with 60 Vbeta primers and 13 Jbeta primers. Profiling relied on immunoSEQ multiplex PCR, and the TCRdb table lists in-frame clones only, not all of them. The table has 100,000 to 150,000 clones, roughly 78% seen once. The data derive from a study of cytomegalovirus exposure and HLA in healthy donors. Turning to the study itself: Among the 400 or so donors who were genotyped, about 86% fell in the genetic ancestry cluster that is associated with self-reported Caucasian donors. General study results and limits: In a later analysis, a missense DCLRE1C variant was linked to TCR beta V- and J-gene trimming. Earlier results showed most TCR beta V segments being productive about 90% or about 30% of the time. DRB1 showed the most TCR associations and HLA-C the fewest in a later analysis, as rates varied by HLA locus.

Germline CDR1 is LNHDA and CDR2 is SQIVND (reference sequence). The trim removed 10 bases at V and 5 bases at J, leaving 8 bases unmatched. The CDR3 is made up of 13 amino acids. The rearrangement joins TRBV19 to TRBJ1-3; 7 bases align to TRBD1. The sequence was obtained from a man aged 25 to 40 in good health and CMV-seronegative. The sample consisted of PBMCs. The CDR3 is CATSGTARNTIYF. The CDR3 DNA reads as TGTGCCACCTCCGGGACAGCCCGAAACACCATATATTTT.